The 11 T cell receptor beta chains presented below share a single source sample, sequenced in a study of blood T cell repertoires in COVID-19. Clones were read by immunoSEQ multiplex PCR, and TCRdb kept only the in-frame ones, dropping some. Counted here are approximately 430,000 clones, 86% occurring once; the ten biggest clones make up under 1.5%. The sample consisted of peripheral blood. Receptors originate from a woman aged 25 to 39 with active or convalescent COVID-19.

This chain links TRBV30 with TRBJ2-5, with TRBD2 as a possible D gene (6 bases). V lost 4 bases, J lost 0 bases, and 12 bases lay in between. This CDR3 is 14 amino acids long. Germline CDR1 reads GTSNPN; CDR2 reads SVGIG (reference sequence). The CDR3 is CAWNSGVHQETQYF. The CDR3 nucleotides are TGTGCCTGGAATTCGGGAGTCCACCAAGAGACCCAGTACTTC.

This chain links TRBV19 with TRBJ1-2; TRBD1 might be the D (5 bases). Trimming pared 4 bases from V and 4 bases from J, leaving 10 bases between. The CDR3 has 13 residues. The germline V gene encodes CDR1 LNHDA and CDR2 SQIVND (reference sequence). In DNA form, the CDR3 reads TGTGCCAGTAGTACCCAGGGTCCCTATGGCTACACCTTC. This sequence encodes CASSTQGPYGYTF.

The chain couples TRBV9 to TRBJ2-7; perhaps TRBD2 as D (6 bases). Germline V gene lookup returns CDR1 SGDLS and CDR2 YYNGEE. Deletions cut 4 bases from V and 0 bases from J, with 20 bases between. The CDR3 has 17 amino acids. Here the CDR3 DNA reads TGTGCCAGCAGCTCCCGGTCGAGTAACGGGAGCTCCTACGAGCAGTACTTC. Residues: CASSSRSSNGSSYEQYF. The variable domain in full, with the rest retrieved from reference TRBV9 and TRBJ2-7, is DSGVTQTPKHLITATGQRVTLRCSPRSGDLSVYWYQQSLDQGLQFLIQYYNGEERAKGNILERFSAQQFPDLHSELNLSSLELGDSALYFCASSSRSSNGSSYEQYFGPGTRLTVT.

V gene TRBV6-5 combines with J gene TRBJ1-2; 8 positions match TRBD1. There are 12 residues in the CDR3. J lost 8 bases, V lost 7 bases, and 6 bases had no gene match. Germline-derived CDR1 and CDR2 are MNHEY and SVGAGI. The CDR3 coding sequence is TGTGCCAGCACCGACAGGGGAAGGGGCTACACCTTC. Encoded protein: CASTDRGRGYTF.

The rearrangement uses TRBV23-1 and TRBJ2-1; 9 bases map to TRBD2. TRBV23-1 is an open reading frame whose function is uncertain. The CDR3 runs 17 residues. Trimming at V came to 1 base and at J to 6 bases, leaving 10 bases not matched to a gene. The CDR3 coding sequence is TGCGCCAGCAGTCAATGCCCATTTAGCGGGAGTTCCAATGAGCAGTTCTTC. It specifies CASSQCPFSGSSNEQFF.

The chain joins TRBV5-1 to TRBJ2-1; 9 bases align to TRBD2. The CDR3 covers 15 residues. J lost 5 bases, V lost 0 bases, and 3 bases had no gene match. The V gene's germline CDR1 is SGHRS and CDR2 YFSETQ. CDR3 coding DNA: TGCGCCAGCAGCTTGGCCGCTAGCGGGAACAATGAGCAGTTCTTC. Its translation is CASSLAASGNNEQFF.

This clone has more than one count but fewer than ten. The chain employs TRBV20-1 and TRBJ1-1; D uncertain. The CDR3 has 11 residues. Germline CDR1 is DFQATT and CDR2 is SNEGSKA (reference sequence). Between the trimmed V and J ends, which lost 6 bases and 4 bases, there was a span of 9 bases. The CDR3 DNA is TGCAGTGCCAGGTCTGCCACTGAAGCTTTCTTT. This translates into CSARSATEAFF.

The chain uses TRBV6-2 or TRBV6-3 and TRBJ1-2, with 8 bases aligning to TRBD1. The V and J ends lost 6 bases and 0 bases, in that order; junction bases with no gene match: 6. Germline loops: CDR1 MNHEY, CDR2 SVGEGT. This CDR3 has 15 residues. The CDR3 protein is CASSETGVTNYGYTF. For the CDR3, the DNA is TGTGCCAGCAGCGAGACAGGGGTAACTAACTATGGCTACACCTTC.

Written as DNA, the CDR3 is TGTGGGACGCAGGGTCCCACTGAAGCTTTCTTT. It encodes CGTQGPTEAFF. This chain joins TRBV6-5 and TRBJ1-1; TRBD1 might be the D (5 bases). The CDR3 consists of 11 residues. Per the germline V gene, CDR1 is MNHEY and CDR2 is SVGAGI.

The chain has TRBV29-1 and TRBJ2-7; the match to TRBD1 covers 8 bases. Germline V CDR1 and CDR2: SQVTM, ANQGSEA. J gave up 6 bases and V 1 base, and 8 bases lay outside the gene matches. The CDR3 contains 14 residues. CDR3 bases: TGCAGCGTTGAAGCGACTGGACAGGGTGGCGAGCAGTACTTC. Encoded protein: CSVEATGQGGEQYF.

The chain's CDR3 is CASRAGHTGELFF. In nucleotides, the CDR3 is TGTGCCAGCAGGGCAGGGCACACCGGGGAGCTGTTTTTT. J is TRBJ2-2 and V is TRBV6-5; tentatively, D is TRBD1 (5 bases). Trimming stripped 6 bases from V and 3 bases from J, with 8 bases between. Germline loops: CDR1 MNHEY, CDR2 SVGAGI. The CDR3 is made up of 13 amino acids.